Listed below are T cell receptor beta chains from one sample, sequenced in a study of blood T cell repertoires in COVID-19. The table came from immunoSEQ multiplex PCR; TCRdb's copy has only in-frame clones and leaves some out. The sample carries about 270,000 clones, around 86% recorded once. Sequenced sample: peripheral blood. These receptors originate from a man aged 35-49 years who had recovered from COVID-19. The CDR3 runs from the conserved cysteine through the conserved F or W. The order of the fields is J gene, clone size, V gene, D gene, CDR3 protein, CDR3 DNA. D genes are given only for firm matches. Size is stated for part of the rows, as once, few or many counts, or as a class when the clone is expanded.

TRBJ2-5	NA	TRBV7-2	TRBD2	CASRLAGGPGPQSQYF	TGTGCCAGCCGACTAGCGGGAGGGCCCGGACCCCAGTCCCAGTACTTC
TRBJ2-7	NA	TRBV19	NA	CASSSVYYEQYF	TGTGCCAGTTCCTCAGTGTACTACGAGCAGTACTTC
TRBJ2-5	NA	TRBV7-6	TRBD2	CASSLDGAGGLETQYF	TGTGCCAGCAGCTTAGACGGAGCGGGGGGCTTGGAGACCCAGTACTTC
TRBJ2-7	NA	TRBV12-5	TRBD1	CASGLAPSRTGEAYEQYF	TGTGCTAGTGGTTTGGCCCCATCGCGGACAGGGGAAGCCTACGAGCAGTACTTC
TRBJ2-5	NA	TRBV21-1	NA	CAAPGGYQETQYF	TGTGCCGCCCCGGGGGGGTACCAAGAGACCCAGTACTTC
TRBJ2-7	once	TRBV19	TRBD2	CASSVGLVHHEQYF	TGTGCCAGTAGTGTGGGACTAGTTCACCACGAGCAGTACTTC
TRBJ1-5	NA	TRBV7-6	NA	CASSLGLPAAGQPQHF	TGTGCCAGCAGCTTAGGACTCCCGGCGGCTGGTCAGCCCCAGCATTTT
TRBJ2-1	NA	TRBV11-3	TRBD2	CASSREAGGNNEQFF	TGTGCCAGCAGCAGGGAAGCGGGGGGAAACAATGAGCAGTTCTTC
TRBJ2-7	NA	TRBV29-1	NA	CSVEESTSEQYF	TGCAGCGTTGAAGAAAGTACGAGCGAGCAGTACTTC
TRBJ2-1	NA	TRBV27	TRBD2	CASSLRSGTRGGSSYNEQFF	TGTGCCAGCAGTTTACGTTCCGGGACTAGGGGCGGTAGCTCCTACAATGAGCAGTTCTTC
TRBJ2-3	NA	TRBV18	TRBD2	CASSPLAGGTTDTQYF	TGTGCCAGCTCACCTCTAGCGGGAGGAACCACAGATACGCAGTATTTT
TRBJ1-5	NA	TRBV2	NA	CASTRESNQPQHF	TGTGCCAGCACCAGGGAAAGCAATCAGCCCCAGCATTTT
TRBJ2-3	NA	TRBV18	TRBD2	CASSTSGSPDTQYF	TGTGCCAGCTCGACTAGCGGGAGCCCAGATACGCAGTATTTT
TRBJ2-6	NA	TRBV2	TRBD1	CAVRDREFSGANVLTF	TGTGCCGTCCGGGACAGGGAATTTTCTGGGGCCAACGTCCTGACTTTC